What follows describes a single T cell receptor beta chain. The data were produced by immunoSEQ multiplex PCR, yet TCRdb's version contains in-frame clones alone and is incomplete. Of roughly 260,000 clones in the sample, nearly 90% are singletons; the top ten hold under 0.4%. These data are taken from a study of cytomegalovirus exposure and HLA in healthy donors. Trimming removed 3 bases from V and 6 bases from J, with 9 bases in between. This CDR3 spans 13 amino acids. CDR1 and CDR2 from the germline V gene are MNHEY and SMNVEV (reference sequence). What was sequenced was PBMCs. This clonotype was obtained from a woman aged 18-29 years in good health and CMV-seronegative. The chain couples TRBV27 to TRBJ1-5, with D unclear. The CDR3 here is CASSFSGFQPQHF. In DNA form, the CDR3 reads TGTGCCAGCAGTTTCTCGGGTTTTCAGCCCCAGCATTTT.